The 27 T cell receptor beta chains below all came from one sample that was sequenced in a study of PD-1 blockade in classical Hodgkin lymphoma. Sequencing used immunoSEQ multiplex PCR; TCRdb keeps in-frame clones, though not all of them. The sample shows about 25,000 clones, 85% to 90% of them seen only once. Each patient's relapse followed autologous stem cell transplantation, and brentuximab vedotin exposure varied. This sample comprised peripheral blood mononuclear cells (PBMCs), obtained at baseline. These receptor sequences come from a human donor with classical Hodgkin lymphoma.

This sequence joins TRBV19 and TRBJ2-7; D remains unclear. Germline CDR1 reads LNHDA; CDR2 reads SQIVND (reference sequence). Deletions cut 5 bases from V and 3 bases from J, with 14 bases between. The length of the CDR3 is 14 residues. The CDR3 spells CASSPVLWGYEQYF. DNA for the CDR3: TGTGCCAGTAGTCCCGTTCTCTGGGGCTACGAGCAGTACTTC.

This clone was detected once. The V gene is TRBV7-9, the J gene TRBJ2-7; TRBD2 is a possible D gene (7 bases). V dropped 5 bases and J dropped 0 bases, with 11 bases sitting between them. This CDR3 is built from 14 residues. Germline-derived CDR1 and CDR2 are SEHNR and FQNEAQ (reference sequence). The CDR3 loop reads CASSAAGASYEQYF. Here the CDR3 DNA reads TGTGCCAGCAGCGCGGCGGGGGCCTCCTACGAGCAGTACTTC.

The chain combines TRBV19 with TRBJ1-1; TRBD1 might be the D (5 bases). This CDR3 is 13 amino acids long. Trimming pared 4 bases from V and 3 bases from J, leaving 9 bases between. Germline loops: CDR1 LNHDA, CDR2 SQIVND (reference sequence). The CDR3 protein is CASSTDTYTEAFF. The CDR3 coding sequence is TGTGCCAGTAGTACGGACACTTACACTGAAGCTTTCTTT.

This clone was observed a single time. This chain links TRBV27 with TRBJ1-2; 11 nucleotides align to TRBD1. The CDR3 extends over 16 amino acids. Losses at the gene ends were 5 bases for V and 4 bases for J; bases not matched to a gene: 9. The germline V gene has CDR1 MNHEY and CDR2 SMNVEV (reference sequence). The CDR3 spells CASSPHSGTGGYGYTF. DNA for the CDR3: TGTGCCAGCAGTCCACACTCCGGGACAGGGGGCTATGGCTACACCTTC.

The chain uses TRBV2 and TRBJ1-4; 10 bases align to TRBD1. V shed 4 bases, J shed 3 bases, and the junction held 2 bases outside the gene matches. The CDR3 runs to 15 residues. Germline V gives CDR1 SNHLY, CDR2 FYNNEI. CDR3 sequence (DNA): TGTGCCAGCAGTGGACAGGGGGCGTCTAATGAAAAACTGTTTTTT. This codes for CASSGQGASNEKLFF.

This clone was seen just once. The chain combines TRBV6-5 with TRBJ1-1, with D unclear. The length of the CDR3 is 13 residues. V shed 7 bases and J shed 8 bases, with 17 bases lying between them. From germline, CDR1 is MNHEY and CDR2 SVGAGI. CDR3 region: CASISEYVGEAFF. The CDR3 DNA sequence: TGTGCCAGCATTTCTGAGTACGTAGGAGAAGCTTTCTTT.

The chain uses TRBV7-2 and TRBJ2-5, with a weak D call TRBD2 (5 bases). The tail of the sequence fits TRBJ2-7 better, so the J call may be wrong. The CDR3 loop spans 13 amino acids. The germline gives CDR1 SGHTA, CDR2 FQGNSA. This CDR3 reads CASSPGLGYEQYF. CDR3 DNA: TGTGCCAGCAGCCCGGGGTTAGGCTACGAGCAGTACTTC.

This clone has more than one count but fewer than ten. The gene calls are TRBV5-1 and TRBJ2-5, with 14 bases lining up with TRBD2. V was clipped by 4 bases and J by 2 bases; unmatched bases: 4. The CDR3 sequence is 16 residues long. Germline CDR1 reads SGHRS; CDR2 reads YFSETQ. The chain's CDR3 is CASSPGTSGGQETQYF. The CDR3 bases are TGCGCCAGCAGCCCTGGGACTAGCGGGGGTCAAGAGACCCAGTACTTC.

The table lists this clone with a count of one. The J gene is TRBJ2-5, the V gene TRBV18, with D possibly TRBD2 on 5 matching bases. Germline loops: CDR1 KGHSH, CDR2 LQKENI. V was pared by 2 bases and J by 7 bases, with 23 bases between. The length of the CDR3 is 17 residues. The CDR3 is CASSPRNVGLGEGTQYF. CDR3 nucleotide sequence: TGTGCCAGCTCACCAAGAAACGTCGGACTGGGAGAGGGGACCCAGTACTTC.

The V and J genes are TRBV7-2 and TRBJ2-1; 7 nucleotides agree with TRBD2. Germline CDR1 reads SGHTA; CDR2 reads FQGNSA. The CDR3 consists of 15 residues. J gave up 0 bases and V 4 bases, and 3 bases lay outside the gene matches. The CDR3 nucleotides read TGTGCCAGCAGCTGGTCGGGAGGCTCCTACAATGAGCAGTTCTTC. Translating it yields CASSWSGGSYNEQFF.

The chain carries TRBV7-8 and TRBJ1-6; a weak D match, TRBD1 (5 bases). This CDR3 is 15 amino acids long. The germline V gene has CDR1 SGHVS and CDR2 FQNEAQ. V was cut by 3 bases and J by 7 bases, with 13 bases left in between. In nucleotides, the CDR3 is TGTGCCAGCAGCTTCATTAGGGGCTCCAATTCACCCCTCCACTTT. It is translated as CASSFIRGSNSPLHF.

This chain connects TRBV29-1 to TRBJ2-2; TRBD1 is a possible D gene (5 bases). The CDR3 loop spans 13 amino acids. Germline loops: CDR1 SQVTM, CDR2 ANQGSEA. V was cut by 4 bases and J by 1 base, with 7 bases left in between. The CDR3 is CSVGQGNTGELFF. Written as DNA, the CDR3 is TGCAGCGTTGGTCAGGGGAACACCGGGGAGCTGTTTTTT.

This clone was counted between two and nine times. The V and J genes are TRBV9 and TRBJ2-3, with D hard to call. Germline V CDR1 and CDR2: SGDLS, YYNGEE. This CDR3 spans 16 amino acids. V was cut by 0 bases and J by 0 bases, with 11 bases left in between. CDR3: CASSVGSHTSTDTQYF. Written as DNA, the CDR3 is TGTGCCAGCAGCGTAGGCAGCCATACTAGCACAGATACGCAGTATTTT.

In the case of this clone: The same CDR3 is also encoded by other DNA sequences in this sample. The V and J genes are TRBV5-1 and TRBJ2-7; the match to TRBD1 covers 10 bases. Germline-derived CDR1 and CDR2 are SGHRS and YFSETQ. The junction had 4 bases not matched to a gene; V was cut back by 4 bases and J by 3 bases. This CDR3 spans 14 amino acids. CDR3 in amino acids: CASSPGQGNYEQYF. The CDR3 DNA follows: TGCGCCAGCAGCCCGGGACAGGGGAACTACGAGCAGTACTTC.

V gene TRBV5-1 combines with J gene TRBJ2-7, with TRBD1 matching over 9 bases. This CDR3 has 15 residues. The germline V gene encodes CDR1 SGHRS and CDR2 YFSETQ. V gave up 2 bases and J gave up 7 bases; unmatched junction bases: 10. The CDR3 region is CASSFYGGTGIEQYF. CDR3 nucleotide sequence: TGCGCCAGCAGCTTCTACGGAGGGACAGGGATTGAGCAGTACTTC.

CDR3 sequence: CASSPSGTRGYTF. CDR3 coding DNA: TGTGCCAGCAGCCCCTCGGGTACTCGGGGCTACACCTTC. The chain uses TRBV7-9 and TRBJ1-2, with no clear D. Trimming left V 5 bases short and J 8 bases short, with 15 bases between. In germline, CDR1 is SEHNR, CDR2 FQNEAQ (reference sequence). The CDR3 sequence is 13 residues long.

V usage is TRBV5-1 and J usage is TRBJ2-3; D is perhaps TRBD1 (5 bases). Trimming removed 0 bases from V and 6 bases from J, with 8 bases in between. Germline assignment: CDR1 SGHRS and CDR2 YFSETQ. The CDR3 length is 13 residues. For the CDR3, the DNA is TGCGCCAGCAGCTTGGGACAGCAGGATACGCAGTATTTT. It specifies CASSLGQQDTQYF.

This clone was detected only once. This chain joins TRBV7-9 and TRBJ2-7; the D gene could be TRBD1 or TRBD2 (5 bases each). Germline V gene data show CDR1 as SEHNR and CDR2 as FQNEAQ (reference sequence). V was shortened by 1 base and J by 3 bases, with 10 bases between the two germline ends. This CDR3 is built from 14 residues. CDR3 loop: CASSLGDGRYEQYF. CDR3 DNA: TGTGCCAGCAGCTTAGGGGACGGCCGCTACGAGCAGTACTTC.

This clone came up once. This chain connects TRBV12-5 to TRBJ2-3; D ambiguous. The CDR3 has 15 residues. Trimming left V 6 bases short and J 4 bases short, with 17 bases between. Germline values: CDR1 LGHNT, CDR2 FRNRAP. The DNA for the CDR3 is TGTGCTAGTGGCTCCGGCCTAGGCTCATCAGATACGCAGTATTTT. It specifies CASGSGLGSSDTQYF.

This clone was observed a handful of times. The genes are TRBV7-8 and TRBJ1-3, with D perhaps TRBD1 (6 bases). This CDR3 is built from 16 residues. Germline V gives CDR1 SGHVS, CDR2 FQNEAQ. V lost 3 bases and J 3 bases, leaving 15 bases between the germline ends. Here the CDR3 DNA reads TGTGCCAGCAGCTTTTTAATGGAGGGGGTTGGAAACACCATATATTTT. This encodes CASSFLMEGVGNTIYF.

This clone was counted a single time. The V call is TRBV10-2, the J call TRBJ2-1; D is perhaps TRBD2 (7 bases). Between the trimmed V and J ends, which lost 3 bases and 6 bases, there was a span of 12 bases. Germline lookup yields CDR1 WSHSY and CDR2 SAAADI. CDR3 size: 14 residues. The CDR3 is CASSERGGSNEQFF. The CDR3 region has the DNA TGCGCCAGCAGTGAAAGGGGGGGGTCCAATGAGCAGTTCTTC.

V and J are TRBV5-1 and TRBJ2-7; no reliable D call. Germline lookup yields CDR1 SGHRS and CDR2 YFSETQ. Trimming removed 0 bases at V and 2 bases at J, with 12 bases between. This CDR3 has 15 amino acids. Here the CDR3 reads CASSLDPSEAYEQYF. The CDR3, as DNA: TGCGCCAGCAGCTTGGATCCAAGTGAGGCCTACGAGCAGTACTTC.

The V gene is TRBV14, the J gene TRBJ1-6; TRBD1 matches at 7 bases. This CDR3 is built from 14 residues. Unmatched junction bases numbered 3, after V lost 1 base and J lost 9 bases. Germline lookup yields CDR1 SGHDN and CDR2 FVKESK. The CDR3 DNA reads TGTGCCAGCAGCCAAGTTACAGGGGTTTCACCCCTCCACTTT. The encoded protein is CASSQVTGVSPLHF. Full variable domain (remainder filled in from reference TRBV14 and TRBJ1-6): EAGVTQFPSHSVIEKGQTVTLRCDPISGHDNLYWYRRVMGKEIKFLLHFVKESKQDESGMPNNRFLAERTGGTYSTLKVQPAELEDSGVYFCASSQVTGVSPLHFGNGTRLTVT.

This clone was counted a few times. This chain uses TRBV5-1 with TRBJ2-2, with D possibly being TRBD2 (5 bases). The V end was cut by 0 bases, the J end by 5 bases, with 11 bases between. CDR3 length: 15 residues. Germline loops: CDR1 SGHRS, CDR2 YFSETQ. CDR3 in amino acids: CASSLVGVETGELFF. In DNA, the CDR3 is TGCGCCAGCAGCTTGGTCGGGGTGGAGACCGGGGAGCTGTTTTTT.

CDR3 protein: CASESNNNYGYTF. CDR3 in DNA: TGTGCCAGCGAGAGTAACAATAACTATGGCTACACCTTC. The chain couples TRBV6-1 to TRBJ1-2; D is unclear. This CDR3 has 13 residues. Trimming took off 8 bases at V and 1 base at J, with 11 bases between the two ends. Germline V lookup: CDR1 MNHNS, CDR2 SASEGT.

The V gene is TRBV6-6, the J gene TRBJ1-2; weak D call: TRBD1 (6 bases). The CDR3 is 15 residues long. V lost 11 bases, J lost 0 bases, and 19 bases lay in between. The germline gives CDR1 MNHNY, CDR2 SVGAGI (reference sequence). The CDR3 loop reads CAGGTGGQANYGYTF. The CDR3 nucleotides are TGTGCCGGTGGAACCGGGGGCCAGGCTAACTATGGCTACACCTTC.

The CDR3 spells CASSYNRGNYGYTF. The CDR3 nucleotides are TGTGCCAGCAGTTATAACCGGGGAAACTATGGCTACACCTTC. This chain uses TRBV6-5 with TRBJ1-2; D is uncertain. The CDR3 runs 14 residues. V lost 3 bases, J lost 2 bases, and 10 bases lay in between. CDR1 and CDR2 from the germline V gene are MNHEY and SVGAGI.